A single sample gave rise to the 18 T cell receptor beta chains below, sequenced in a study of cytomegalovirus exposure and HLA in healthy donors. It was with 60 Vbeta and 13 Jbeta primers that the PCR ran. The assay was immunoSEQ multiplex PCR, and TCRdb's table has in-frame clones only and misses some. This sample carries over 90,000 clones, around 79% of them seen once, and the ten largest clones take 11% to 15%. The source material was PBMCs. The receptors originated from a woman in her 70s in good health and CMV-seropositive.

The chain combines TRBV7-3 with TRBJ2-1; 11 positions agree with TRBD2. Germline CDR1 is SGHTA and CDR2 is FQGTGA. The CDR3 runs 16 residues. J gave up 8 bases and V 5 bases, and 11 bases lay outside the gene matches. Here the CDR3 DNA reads TGTGCCAGCAGCCGTCAGGTAGCGGGAGGGCGGGATGAGCAGTTCTTC. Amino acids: CASSRQVAGGRDEQFF.

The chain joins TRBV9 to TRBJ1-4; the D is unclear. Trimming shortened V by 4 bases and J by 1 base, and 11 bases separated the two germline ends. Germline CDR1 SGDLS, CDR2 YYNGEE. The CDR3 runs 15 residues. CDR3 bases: TGTGCCAGCAGCTTGAATACGGGAACTAATGAAAAACTGTTTTTT. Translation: CASSLNTGTNEKLFF.

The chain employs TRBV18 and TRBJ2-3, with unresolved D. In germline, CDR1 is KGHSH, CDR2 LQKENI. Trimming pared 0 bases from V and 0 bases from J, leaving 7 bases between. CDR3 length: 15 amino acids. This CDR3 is CASSPPQSSTDTQYF. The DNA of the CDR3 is TGTGCCAGCTCACCACCACAATCTAGCACAGATACGCAGTATTTT.

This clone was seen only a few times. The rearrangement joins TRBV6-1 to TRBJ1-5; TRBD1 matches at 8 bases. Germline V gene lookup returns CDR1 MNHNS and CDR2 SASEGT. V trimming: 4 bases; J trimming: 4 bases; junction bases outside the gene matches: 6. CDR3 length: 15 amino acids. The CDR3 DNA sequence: TGTGCCAGCAGTGCCAAGACAGGGGATAATCAGCCCCAGCATTTT. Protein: CASSAKTGDNQPQHF.

CDR3 sequence (DNA): TGTGCCAGCAGCTTGGGCGCCGGGAGCTCTGGAAACACCATATATTTT. Its protein is CASSLGAGSSGNTIYF. The chain joins TRBV5-4 to TRBJ1-3, with D unclear. There are 16 residues in the CDR3. The V end was cut by 0 bases, the J end by 0 bases, with 10 bases between. Germline-derived CDR1 and CDR2 are SGHNT and YYREEE (reference sequence).

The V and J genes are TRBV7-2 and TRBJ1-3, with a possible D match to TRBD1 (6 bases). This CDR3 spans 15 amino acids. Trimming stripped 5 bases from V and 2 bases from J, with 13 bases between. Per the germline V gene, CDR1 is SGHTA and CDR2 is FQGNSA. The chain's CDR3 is CASSQWGLPGNTIYF. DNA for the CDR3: TGTGCCAGCAGCCAGTGGGGGCTTCCTGGAAACACCATATATTTT.

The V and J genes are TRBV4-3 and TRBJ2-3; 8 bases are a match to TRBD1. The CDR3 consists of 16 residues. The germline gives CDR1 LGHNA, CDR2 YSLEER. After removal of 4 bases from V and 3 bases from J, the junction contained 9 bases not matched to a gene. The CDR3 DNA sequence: TGCGCCAGCAGCCCTCGGGACAGGATGAGTACAGATACGCAGTATTTT. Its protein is CASSPRDRMSTDTQYF.

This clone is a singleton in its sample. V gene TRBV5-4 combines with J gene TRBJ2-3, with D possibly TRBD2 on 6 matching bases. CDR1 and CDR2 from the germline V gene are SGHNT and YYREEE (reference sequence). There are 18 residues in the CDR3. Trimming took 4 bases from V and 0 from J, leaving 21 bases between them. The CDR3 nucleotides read TGTGCCAGCAGCAAATCTTTGGGACTCACTACTAGCACAGATACGCAGTATTTT. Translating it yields CASSKSLGLTTSTDTQYF.

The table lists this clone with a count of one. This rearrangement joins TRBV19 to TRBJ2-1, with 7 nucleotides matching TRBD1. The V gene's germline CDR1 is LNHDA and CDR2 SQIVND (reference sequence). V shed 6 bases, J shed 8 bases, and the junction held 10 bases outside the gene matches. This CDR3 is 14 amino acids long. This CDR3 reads CASRKQGISDEQFF. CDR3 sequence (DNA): TGTGCCAGTAGGAAACAGGGGATCTCCGATGAGCAGTTCTTC.

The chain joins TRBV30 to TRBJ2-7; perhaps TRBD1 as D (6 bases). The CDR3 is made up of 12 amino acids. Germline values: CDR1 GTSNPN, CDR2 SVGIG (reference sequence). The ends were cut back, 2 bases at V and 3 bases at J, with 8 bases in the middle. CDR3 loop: CAWSLQGYEQYF. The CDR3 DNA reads TGTGCCTGGAGTCTACAGGGCTACGAGCAGTACTTC.

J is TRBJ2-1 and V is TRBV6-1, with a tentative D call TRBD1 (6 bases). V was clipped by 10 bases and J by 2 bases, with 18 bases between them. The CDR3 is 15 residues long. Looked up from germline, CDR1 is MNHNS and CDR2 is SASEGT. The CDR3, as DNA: TGTGCCACAACCACCCAGGGGCGTCCCTACAATGAGCAGTTCTTC. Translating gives CATTTQGRPYNEQFF.

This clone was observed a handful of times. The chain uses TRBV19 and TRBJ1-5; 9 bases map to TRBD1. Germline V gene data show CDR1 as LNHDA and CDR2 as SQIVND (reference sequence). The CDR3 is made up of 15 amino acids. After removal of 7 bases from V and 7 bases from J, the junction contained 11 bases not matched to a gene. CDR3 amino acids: CASNPGQGPQQPQHF. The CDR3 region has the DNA TGTGCCAGTAATCCGGGACAGGGCCCTCAGCAGCCCCAGCATTTT.

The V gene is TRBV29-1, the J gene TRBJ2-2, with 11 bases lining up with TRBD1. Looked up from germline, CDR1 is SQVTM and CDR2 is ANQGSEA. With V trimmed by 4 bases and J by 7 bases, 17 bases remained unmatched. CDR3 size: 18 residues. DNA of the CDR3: TGCAGCGTTGTGGTAGCGGTTGGGACAGGGGGTTTGTTCGGGGAGCTGTTTTTT. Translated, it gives CSVVVAVGTGGLFGELFF.

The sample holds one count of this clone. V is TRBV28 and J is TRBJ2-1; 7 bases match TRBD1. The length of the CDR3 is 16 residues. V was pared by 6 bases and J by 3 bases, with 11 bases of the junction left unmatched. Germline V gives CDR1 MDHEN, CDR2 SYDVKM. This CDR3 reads CASRPHPTGSYNEQFF. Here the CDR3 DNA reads TGTGCCAGCAGACCGCACCCGACAGGGAGCTACAATGAGCAGTTCTTC.

The CDR3: CASSPGGAPYEQYF. The CDR3 bases are TGTGCCAGCAGCCCTGGGGGGGCTCCCTACGAGCAGTACTTC. The chain links TRBV27 to TRBJ2-7; weak D call: TRBD2 (7 bases). This CDR3 has 14 residues. V lost 6 bases, J lost 2 bases, and 14 bases lay in between. The germline V gene has CDR1 MNHEY and CDR2 SMNVEV (reference sequence).

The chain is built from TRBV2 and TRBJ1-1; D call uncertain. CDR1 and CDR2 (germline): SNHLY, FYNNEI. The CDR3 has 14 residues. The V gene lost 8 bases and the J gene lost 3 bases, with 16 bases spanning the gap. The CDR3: CASLYRTGDTEAFF. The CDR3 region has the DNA TGTGCCAGCCTTTACCGGACGGGAGACACTGAAGCTTTCTTT.

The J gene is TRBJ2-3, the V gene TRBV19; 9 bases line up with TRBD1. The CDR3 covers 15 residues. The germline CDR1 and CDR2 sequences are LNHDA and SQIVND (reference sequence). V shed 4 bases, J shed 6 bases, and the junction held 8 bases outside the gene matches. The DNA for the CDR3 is TGTGCCAGTAGTACTCCGAGGACAGGGGAGGATACGCAGTATTTT. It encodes CASSTPRTGEDTQYF.

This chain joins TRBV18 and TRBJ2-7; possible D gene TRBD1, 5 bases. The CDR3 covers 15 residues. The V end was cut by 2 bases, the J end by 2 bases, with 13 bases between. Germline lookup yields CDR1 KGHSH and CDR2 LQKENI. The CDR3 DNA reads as TGTGCCAGCTCACCAAATCCCAGACAGACCTACGAGCAGTACTTC. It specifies CASSPNPRQTYEQYF.